Sequencing of this TCR beta chain was carried out in a study of T-cell memory formation after mild COVID-19 (dated by TCRdb to the early 2020s). About the full investigation: Most TCR sequence clusters were specific to one of the two donors. The cohort was made up of two young adult volunteers, one female and one male, who were previously healthy. T-cell clones expanding and contracting after mild COVID-19 in two donors were tracked by longitudinal TCRalpha and TCRbeta repertoire sequencing. The research as a whole found: Balanced CD4/CD8 phenotypes were observed for clones contracting from day 15 to 85, whereas a bias towards CD4+ was observed for a second wave of clones expanding from day 15 to 37. The study included only a couple of mild cases, and larger cohorts that include severe cases with pre-infection samples were judged to be necessary. SARS-CoV-2 specificity was not confirmed for the second-wave clones peaking on day 37. Some responding clones were detected in pre-infection memory, suggesting pre-existing cross-reactive memory T cells joined the SARS-CoV-2 response. Contracting CD4+ clones were found mainly in CM and EM memory subsets, while CD8+ clones were enriched in EMRA.

TCRdb names Illumina NovaSeq 6000 as the instrument used. TCRalpha and TCRbeta cDNA libraries were constructed by 5'RACE with constant-segment primers, with sample barcodes and unique molecular identifiers being introduced. Trizol reagent was used to extract RNA from every sample. The libraries were amplified in two PCR steps, and the second step added a second sample barcode and Illumina TruSeq adapters. Libraries were sequenced on an Illumina NovaSeq with 2 x 150 bp paired-end reads. Under the source paper's analysis protocol: Demultiplexing of reads and collapsing into UMI-guided consensus sequences were performed with migec v1.2.7. Using mixcr v2.1.11, UMI consensuses were aligned to TRA and TRB V and J templates and then assembled into clonotypes. Expanded or contracted clonotypes were those called significant by both edgeR and NoisET, with noise models trained on biological replicates. For edgeR calls, a false discovery rate-adjusted p below 0.01 and a log2 fold-change threshold of 1 were applied. As an exploratory analysis of dynamics, PCA with hierarchical clustering was applied to max-normalized trajectories of the 1000 most abundant clonotypes. Each responding clone was given a CD4 or CD8 phenotype based on the CD4+ and CD8+ repertoires, which had been sequenced separately. TCRdb reran the public reads through fastp at Q25 and MiXCR, keeping productive beta chains. Each CDR3 protein gets just one entry, which takes the most common genes and DNA from the rows behind it. TCRdb, rather than the study authors, made the V and J calls. In this sample the table shows more than 300,000 distinct CDR3 sequences, roughly 15% of which occur a single time. Of the sample, 22% is held by the ten largest clones.

V is pared back by 0 bases and J by 6 bases, with 13 bases lying between the germline termini. The CDR3 starts with the cysteine, ends with the phenylalanine, and has 15 residues. Only CDR3 DNA remains: 45 bases, in frame from the first base. In the germline V gene, CDR1 corresponds to SGHRS and CDR2 to YFSETQ. Ficoll-Paque density gradient centrifugation was the method used to isolate PBMCs. This clonotype was seen only a few times. The clone's antigen remains unknown. The sample holds no much larger clone one base away, and base qualities are not on file. This receptor was taken from a man aged 18 to 30 who had mild COVID-19 (a few samples of this study predate the infection). The sample titles of this study are shuffled in the database, so cell type and time point are left out; the donor was told from shared clones. Sequencing was carried out using PBMCs or a T cell subset sorted from them (not recorded which). The chain is assembled from TRBV5-1 and TRBJ2-1, with TRBD1 as a weak D call on 6 bases. The CDR3 region: CASSLDRTAFNEQFF. The sequence in DNA is TGCGCCAGCAGCTTGGACAGGACAGCGTTCAATGAGCAGTTCTTC.